The 16 T cell receptor beta chains given below trace back to one sample, sequenced in a study of blood T cell repertoires in COVID-19 (TCRdb year 2020). To prepare the library, the immunoSEQ multiplex PCR assay was applied. What TCRdb holds here is the immuneACCESS table cut down to in-frame rearrangements. Part of the clones is not present; checked against another copy, under half of the missing clones reflect an unresolved V gene, and the others are unexplained. This sample is represented by 250,000 to 300,000 clones; about 88% of them were singletons. The ten largest clones represent about 3.6% of the sample. What was sequenced was peripheral blood. The receptors here all came from a man aged 18-30 years with active or convalescent COVID-19.

This clone was seen once. CDR3 coding DNA: TGTGCCAGCAGCTACAATGGATTCTCACCGACGCCCAGGGACTATGGCTACACCTTC. It specifies CASSYNGFSPTPRDYGYTF. The chain links TRBV9 to TRBJ1-2, with a weak D call TRBD1 (5 bases). The V end was cut by 4 bases, the J end by 3 bases, with 28 bases between. CDR3 size: 19 residues. CDR1 and CDR2 (germline): SGDLS, YYNGEE.

This clone came up once. J is TRBJ2-2 and V is TRBV24-1; D may be TRBD2 (5 bases). The V gene lost 0 bases and the J gene lost 4 bases, with 8 bases spanning the gap. This CDR3 contains 15 residues. CDR1 is KGHDR, CDR2 SFDVKD, per germline. CDR3: CATSDLAGGTGELFF. The DNA of the CDR3 is TGTGCCACCAGTGATTTGGCGGGTGGCACCGGGGAGCTGTTTTTT.

The genes are TRBV14 and TRBJ2-7; TRBD2 might be the D (6 bases). Trimming left V 3 bases short and J 0 bases short, with 9 bases between. The CDR3 extends over 14 amino acids. The V gene's germline CDR1 is SGHDN and CDR2 FVKESK. CDR3 region: CASSQSGYSYEQYF. The CDR3, as DNA: TGTGCCAGCAGCCAGAGCGGGTACTCCTACGAGCAGTACTTC.

Note on this clone: The junction does not match germline at one end; this may be a read error. This chain links TRBV2 with TRBJ2-3, with a tentative D call TRBD2 (5 bases). Germline V gene data show CDR1 as SNHLY and CDR2 as FYNNEI. The CDR3 loop spans 13 amino acids. The CDR3 bases are TGTGCCAGCAGTCCGAAACAAGCGGACCCCCATCGTTTT. Translation gives CASSPKQADPHRF.

This sequence joins TRBV11-2 and TRBJ1-1; D ambiguous. The CDR3 contains 12 residues. Per the germline V gene, CDR1 is SGHAT and CDR2 is FQNNGV. V was cut by 7 bases and J by 3 bases, with 9 bases left in between. The CDR3 is CASKTQYTEAFF. DNA for the CDR3: TGTGCCAGCAAAACACAATACACTGAAGCTTTCTTT.

The rearrangement uses TRBV5-1 and TRBJ2-3; D gene ambiguous. Germline CDR1 and CDR2: SGHRS and YFSETQ. This CDR3 is built from 13 residues. V lost 6 bases and J lost 1, with 9 bases in between. CDR3 sequence reads: CASKVGGTDTQYF. The CDR3, as DNA: TGCGCCAGCAAAGTGGGCGGCACAGATACGCAGTATTTT.

In DNA, the CDR3 is TGTGCCAGCACCATCTCCGGGTCGGGAGATACGCAGTATTTT. This codes for CASTISGSGDTQYF. V usage is TRBV28 and J usage is TRBJ2-3; the D is unclear. The CDR3 is 14 amino acids. CDR1 is MDHEN and CDR2 is SYDVKM in the germline V gene. V was cut by 7 bases and J by 5 bases, with 16 bases left in between. Full variable domain (rest looked up from reference TRBV28 and TRBJ2-3): DVKVTQSSRYLVKRTGEKVFLECVQDMDHENMFWYRQDPGLGLRLIYFSYDVKMKEKGDIPEGYSVSREKKERFSLILESASTNQTSMYLCASTISGSGDTQYFGPGTRLTVL.

This clone appeared many times. The chain employs TRBV6-5 and TRBJ1-1; 9 positions match TRBD1. The CDR3 has 11 amino acids. Per the germline V gene, CDR1 is MNHEY and CDR2 is SVGAGI. With 8 bases clipped from V and 8 bases from J, the junction kept 3 bases outside the gene matches. The CDR3 spells CASGDREEAFF. The DNA of the CDR3 is TGTGCCAGCGGGGACAGGGAGGAAGCTTTCTTT.

The V gene is TRBV11-2, the J gene TRBJ2-2; D is possibly TRBD2 (6 bases). The V gene lost 3 bases and the J gene lost 6 bases, with 8 bases spanning the gap. Germline assignment: CDR1 SGHAT and CDR2 FQNNGV. The CDR3 runs to 13 residues. The CDR3 bases are TGTGCCAGCAGCTTGGAGGGACCCGGGGAGCTGTTTTTT. Its translation: CASSLEGPGELFF.

The J gene is TRBJ2-3, the V gene TRBV2; 7 nucleotides match TRBD1. Looked up from germline, CDR1 is SNHLY and CDR2 is FYNNEI. Unmatched junction bases numbered 6, after V lost 8 bases and J lost 1 base. The CDR3 is made up of 14 amino acids. CDR3 in amino acids: CASLIGGGTDTQYF. The CDR3 DNA is TGTGCCAGCCTGATAGGGGGCGGCACAGATACGCAGTATTTT.

The V gene is TRBV28, the J gene TRBJ2-5, with D perhaps matching TRBD1 (5 bases). Germline V gene sequence: CDR1 MDHEN, CDR2 SYDVKM. The V gene lost 1 base and the J gene lost 5 bases, with 8 bases spanning the gap. This CDR3 is built from 13 residues. For the CDR3, the DNA is TGTGCCAGCAGTTTATTAGGGGTTGAGACCCAGTACTTC. This translates into CASSLLGVETQYF.

Turning to this clone: This same CDR3 is encoded by further DNA sequences in the sample. The genes are TRBV14 and TRBJ2-1; TRBD2 is a possible D gene (5 bases). This CDR3 contains 17 residues. Per the germline V gene, CDR1 is SGHDN and CDR2 is FVKESK. The V end lost 6 bases, the J end lost 0 bases, and 18 bases lay between the germline ends. The CDR3 DNA reads as TGTGCCAGCAGTCAACCCTCACGGGGTTACTCCTACAATGAGCAGTTCTTC. Translated, it gives CASSQPSRGYSYNEQFF. Supplemented by reference TRBV14 and TRBJ2-1, the full variable domain reads EAGVTQFPSHSVIEKGQTVTLRCDPISGHDNLYWYRRVMGKEIKFLLHFVKESKQDESGMPNNRFLAERTGGTYSTLKVQPAELEDSGVYFCASSQPSRGYSYNEQFFGPGTRLTVL.

The chain uses TRBV7-8 and TRBJ2-6, with TRBD2 identical over 7 bases. The CDR3 is made up of 16 amino acids. Germline V gives CDR1 SGHVS, CDR2 FQNEAQ. Trimming at V came to 5 bases and at J to 4 bases, leaving 8 bases not matched to a gene. The CDR3 nucleotides read TGTGCCAGCAGCCCAGTCGGGGGGACCGGGGCCAACGTCCTGACTTTC. Encoded protein: CASSPVGGTGANVLTF.

The chain carries TRBV28 and TRBJ2-7; D ambiguous. This CDR3 is built from 14 residues. CDR1 and CDR2 (germline): MDHEN, SYDVKM. The V and J ends lost 3 bases and 6 bases respectively, with 15 bases between them. DNA of the CDR3: TGTGCCAGCAGTTTGTACAGTTGGGCATTCGAGCAGTACTTC. It specifies CASSLYSWAFEQYF.

The J gene is TRBJ2-1, the V gene TRBV27; 12 bases are shared with TRBD2. From germline, CDR1 is MNHEY and CDR2 SMNVEV (reference sequence). The CDR3 totals 17 residues. Trimming at V came to 4 bases and at J to 5 bases, leaving 9 bases not matched to a gene. DNA of the CDR3: TGTGCCAGCAGTTCCCCCGGACTAGCGGGGTACAACAATGAGCAGTTCTTC. It encodes CASSSPGLAGYNNEQFF.

The rearrangement joins TRBV9 to TRBJ2-7; tentatively, D is TRBD2 (5 bases). V was cut by 2 bases and J by 2 bases, with 11 bases left in between. This CDR3 comprises 14 residues. Germline CDR1 SGDLS, CDR2 YYNGEE. The CDR3 here is CASSVRAETYEQYF. DNA of the CDR3: TGTGCCAGCAGCGTTCGAGCGGAAACCTACGAGCAGTACTTC.